In this sample, the clone carrying this T cell receptor beta chain turned up once. Treatment meaning: some 20 received Ad26.COV2.S at low or high dose, single or two shots; 5 received placebo; per-sample allocation not given. Specimens were obtained on day 63 following the first vaccine or placebo injection. An Ad26 vector that expressed Wuhan-strain SARS-CoV-2 spike constituted the vaccine. This sample was included in a study of Ad26.COV2.S vaccination and SARS-CoV-2 variants. Clones were read by immunoSEQ multiplex PCR, and TCRdb kept only the in-frame ones, dropping some. Of 350,000 to 400,000 clones listed, about 91% are singletons. The CDR3 extends over 16 amino acids. Trimming left V 4 bases short and J 1 base short, with 13 bases between. Per the germline V gene, CDR1 is SGHAT and CDR2 is FQNNGV.

This clonotype was obtained from a person between 18 and 65 years old who received the Ad26.COV2.S COVID-19 vaccine or a placebo. The source material was peripheral blood, sampled in a trial of Ad26.COV2.S vaccine versus placebo. The chain uses TRBV11-2 and TRBJ2-2; D is unclear. CDR3 DNA: TGTGCCAGCAGCTCCCCCGGTAGTCGGAACACCGGGGAGCTGTTTTTT. Translated: CASSSPGSRNTGELFF.